What follows is one T cell receptor (beta chain) and its context. Germline CDR1 reads MNHEY; CDR2 reads SVGAGI. Losses at the gene ends were 2 bases for V and 2 bases for J; bases not matched to a gene: 6. The CDR3 length is 17 residues. These data come from a study of T-cell memory formation after mild COVID-19. 5'RACE with constant-segment primers yielded barcoded, UMI-tagged TCR alpha and TCR beta cDNA libraries. MiXCR, run by TCRdb on the 5' RACE reads, gives a single entry per CDR3 protein. The sample carries 500,000 to 600,000 distinct CDR3 sequences, roughly 17% recorded once. The TCR comes from an adult woman who had mild COVID-19 (a few samples of this study predate the infection). Cell type and time point are not known. Sequencing input: PBMCs or a T cell subset sorted from them (not recorded which). The J gene is TRBJ2-7, the V gene TRBV6-5; 13 bases are a match to TRBD2. CDR3: CASSYGTSGEPTYEQYF. The CDR3 DNA reads as TGTGCCAGCAGTTACGGGACTAGCGGGGAGCCCACCTACGAGCAGTACTTC.